This is a list of T cell receptor beta chains from one sample in a study of T cell repertoires in cytomegalovirus infection. The antigens these receptors bind are not known. TCRdb reprocessed the reads via MiXCR and lists one record per CDR3 protein. The repertoire holds about 770,000 distinct CDR3 sequences, 25% to 35% seen once, with roughly 14% in the top ten. The source material was cultured CD8+ T cells from PBMCs, sampled from culture after CMV antigen stimulation. These TCRs come from a human donor in good health (CMV status not recorded). Some clones in this sample may be carry-over from other donors' samples. Both conserved end residues are part of each CDR3. Fields, in order: V gene, clone size, J gene, D gene, CDR3 protein, CDR3 DNA. A D gene is named only where the DNA matches it firmly. Some rows mark clone size as missing; the rest say once, few, many or name a class of expanded clone.

>TRBV12-3/TRBV12-4|-|TRBJ2-1|TRBD2
CASSFAGGADEQFF
TGTGCCAGCAGTTTTGCGGGGGGGGCCGATGAGCAGTTCTTC
>TRBV6-8|-|TRBJ1-2|-
CVSTPGPRKDGYTF
TGTGTCAGCACCCCCGGGCCGAGGAAGGATGGCTACACCTTC
>TRBV20-1|few|TRBJ1-2|-
CSARDTSSAYTF
TGCAGTGCTAGAGATACTTCCTCCGCCTACACCTTC
>TRBV6-1|-|TRBJ1-1|-
CASTTRTENTEAFF
TGTGCCAGCACGACAAGGACAGAGAACACTGAAGCTTTCTTT
>TRBV2|-|TRBJ1-1|-
CASSELQVGSEAFF
TGTGCCAGCAGTGAATTACAGGTGGGGAGCGAAGCTTTCTTT
>TRBV11-1|-|TRBJ1-3|-
CASSLTAWSGNTIYF
TGTGCCAGCAGCTTGACCGCATGGTCCGGAAACACCATATATTTT
>TRBV7-6|many|TRBJ1-2|-
CASSLSGGDGYTF
TGTGCCAGCAGCTTAAGTGGAGGGGATGGCTACACCTTC
>TRBV19|few|TRBJ1-3|-
CASTEFSGNTIYF
TGTGCCAGTACCGAATTCTCTGGAAACACCATATATTTT
>TRBV27|many|TRBJ1-2|-
CASSLGGAYGYTF
TGTGCCAGCAGCTTAGGAGGGGCCTATGGCTACACCTTC
>TRBV23-1|-|TRBJ1-5|-
CASSQVMLNQPQHF
TGCGCCAGCAGTCAAGTTATGTTGAATCAGCCCCAGCATTTT
>TRBV9|-|TRBJ1-2|-
CASSVTVGGYTF
TGTGCCAGCAGCGTAACAGTTGGTGGCTACACCTTC
>TRBV19|few|TRBJ1-1|-
CASSMARRNTEAFF
TGTGCCAGTAGTATGGCCAGACGGAACACTGAAGCTTTCTTT
>TRBV10-3|few|TRBJ1-5|-
CAISDGRGNQPQHF
TGTGCCATCAGTGATGGGAGGGGAAATCAGCCCCAGCATTTT
>TRBV7-2|many|TRBJ1-2|-
CASSLVGGYGYTF
TGTGCCAGCAGCTTAGTGGGTGGCTATGGCTACACCTTC
>TRBV15|once|TRBJ2-7|-
CATSPGSYEQYF
TGTGCCACCAGTCCGGGAAGCTACGAGCAGTACTTC
>TRBV28|few|TRBJ1-5|-
CASSLEGLRNQPQHF
TGTGCCAGCAGCCTCGAGGGGTTAAGGAATCAGCCCCAGCATTTT
>TRBV6-1|-|TRBJ1-2|-
CASSYRGDDGYTF
TGTGCCAGCAGTTACCGGGGTGATGATGGCTACACCTTC
>TRBV6-4|-|TRBJ2-1|-
CASSDLALAPHNEQFF
TGTGCCAGCTCAGACCTAGCGCTAGCGCCCCACAATGAGCAGTTCTTC
>TRBV6-6|-|TRBJ1-5|-
CASRSAQNSNQPQHF
TGTGCCAGCAGATCAGCACAGAATAGCAATCAGCCCCAGCATTTT
>TRBV27|few|TRBJ2-5|TRBD2
CASSSPRLAGIQETQYF
TGTGCCAGCAGTTCTCCTCGACTAGCGGGGATTCAAGAGACCCAGTACTTC
>TRBV7-2|many|TRBJ1-5|TRBD1
CASRLSGTGSNQPQHF
TGTGCCAGCAGACTATCAGGGACAGGGAGCAATCAGCCCCAGCATTTT
>TRBV28|-|TRBJ1-2|TRBD1
CASSLWKGGNGYTF
TGTGCCAGCAGTTTATGGAAAGGGGGCAATGGCTACACCTTC
>TRBV6-1|-|TRBJ2-3|TRBD2
CASSSRGLATTDTQYF
TGTGCCAGCAGCTCTCGCGGACTAGCGACGACAGATACGCAGTATTTT
>TRBV12-5|few|TRBJ2-3|-
CASGLTSTDTQYF
TGTGCTAGTGGTTTAACTAGCACAGATACGCAGTATTTT
>TRBV10-3|few|TRBJ1-5|TRBD1
CAISSTGGGQPQHF
TGTGCCATCAGCTCTACAGGGGGCGGTCAGCCCCAGCATTTT
>TRBV7-9|many|TRBJ2-7|TRBD1
CASSGTGVSSYEQYF
TGTGCCAGCAGCGGGACAGGGGTTAGCTCCTACGAGCAGTACTTC
>TRBV7-2|many|TRBJ2-5|TRBD2
CASSPGRLAGGETQYF
TGTGCCAGCAGCCCCGGTCGGCTAGCGGGGGGAGAGACCCAGTACTTC
>TRBV6-6|-|TRBJ2-3|-
CASSNLGADTQYF
TGTGCCAGCAGTAACTTAGGGGCAGATACGCAGTATTTT
>TRBV7-9|-|TRBJ1-6|-
CASTPEENRDSPLHF
TGTGCCAGCACCCCGGAGGAAAATAGGGATTCACCCCTCCACTTT
>TRBV6-2/TRBV6-3|-|TRBJ1-1|TRBD1
CASKHRDRNLDTEAFF
TGTGCCAGCAAGCACCGGGACAGGAACCTGGACACTGAAGCTTTCTTT
>TRBV7-2|few|TRBJ2-5|-
CASSLVPNLGETQYF
TGTGCCAGCAGCTTAGTCCCTAATCTGGGGGAGACCCAGTACTTC
>TRBV11-2|-|TRBJ2-1|-
CASSLAGPSSYNEQFF
TGTGCCAGCAGCTTAGCAGGACCGAGCTCCTACAATGAGCAGTTCTTC
>TRBV6-1|-|TRBJ2-3|TRBD2
CASSEGSGGSGDTQYF
TGTGCCAGCAGTGAAGGGAGCGGGGGTAGCGGAGATACGCAGTATTTT
>TRBV12-3/TRBV12-4|-|TRBJ2-1|TRBD1
CASSPTGPFSTYNEQFF
TGTGCCAGCAGTCCGACAGGGCCATTCAGCACTTACAATGAGCAGTTCTTC
>TRBV19|few|TRBJ2-1|-
CASSISDTGYNEQFF
TGTGCCAGTAGTATATCGGACACGGGCTACAATGAGCAGTTCTTC
>TRBV10-3|once|TRBJ2-3|TRBD2
CAISSGGITDTQYF
TGTGCCATCAGTAGCGGGGGCATCACAGATACGCAGTATTTT
>TRBV27|-|TRBJ1-4|-
CASSLRDTNEKLFF
TGTGCCAGCAGTTTACGGGATACTAATGAAAAACTGTTTTTT
>TRBV9|-|TRBJ2-7|-
CASSVESRSYEQYF
TGTGCCAGCAGCGTAGAATCCCGGTCCTACGAGCAGTACTTC
>TRBV7-6|few|TRBJ1-6|-
CASSLEELALHF
TGTGCCAGCAGCTTAGAGGAATTGGCCCTCCACTTT
>TRBV12-3/TRBV12-4|many|TRBJ2-7|-
CASSSLRTDEQYF
TGTGCCAGCAGTTCCCTACGGACAGACGAGCAGTACTTC
>TRBV5-3|once|TRBJ2-2|-
CASSSSPEQDTGELFF
TGTGCCAGCAGCTCTTCTCCGGAACAAGACACCGGGGAGCTGTTTTTT
>TRBV9|-|TRBJ2-7|TRBD1
CASSVRDRGAEQYF
TGTGCCAGCAGCGTAAGGGACAGGGGTGCCGAGCAGTACTTC
>TRBV6-6|-|TRBJ2-2|-
CASSYLLNTGELFF
TGTGCCAGCAGTTACCTCCTGAACACCGGGGAGCTGTTTTTT
>TRBV7-2|many|TRBJ2-7|-
CASSPVSGFQYF
TGTGCCAGCAGCCCAGTTTCTGGCTTTCAGTACTTC
>TRBV7-9|-|TRBJ1-2|-
CASSFLGMDGYTF
TGTGCCAGCAGCTTTTTGGGAATGGATGGCTACACCTTC
>TRBV5-6|few|TRBJ2-7|TRBD1
CASSPGTGIYEQYF
TGTGCCAGCAGCCCCGGGACAGGTATTTACGAGCAGTACTTC
>TRBV10-2|few|TRBJ1-2|TRBD1
CASSESRTGSYGYTF
TGCGCCAGCAGTGAGTCAAGGACAGGGAGTTATGGCTACACCTTC
>TRBV23-1|-|TRBJ1-5|-
CASSRPAGHNQPQHF
TGCGCCAGCAGTCGCCCGGCGGGCCACAATCAGCCCCAGCATTTT